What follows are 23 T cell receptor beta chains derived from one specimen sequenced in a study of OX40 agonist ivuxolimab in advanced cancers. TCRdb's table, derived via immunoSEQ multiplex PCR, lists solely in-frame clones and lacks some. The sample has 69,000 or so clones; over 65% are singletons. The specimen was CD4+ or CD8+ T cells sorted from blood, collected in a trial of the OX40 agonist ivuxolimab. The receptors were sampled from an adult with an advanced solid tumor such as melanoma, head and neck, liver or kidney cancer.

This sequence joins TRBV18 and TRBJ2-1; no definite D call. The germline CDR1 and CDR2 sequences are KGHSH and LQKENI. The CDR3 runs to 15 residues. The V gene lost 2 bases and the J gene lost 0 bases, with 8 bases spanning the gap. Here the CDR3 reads CASSPNSLSYNEQFF. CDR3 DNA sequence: TGTGCCAGCTCACCAAACTCGCTCTCCTACAATGAGCAGTTCTTC.

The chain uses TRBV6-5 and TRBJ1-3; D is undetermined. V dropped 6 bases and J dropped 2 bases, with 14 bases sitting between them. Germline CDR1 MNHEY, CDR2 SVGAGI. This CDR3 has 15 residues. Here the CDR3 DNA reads TGTGCCAGCAGCCGAGGTTCGAAGGCTGGAAACACCATATATTTT. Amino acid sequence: CASSRGSKAGNTIYF.

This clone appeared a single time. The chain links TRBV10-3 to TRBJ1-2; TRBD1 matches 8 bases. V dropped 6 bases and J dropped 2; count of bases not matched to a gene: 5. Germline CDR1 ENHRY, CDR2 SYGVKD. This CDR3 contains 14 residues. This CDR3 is CAIRRQGPNYGYTF. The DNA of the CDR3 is TGTGCCATCAGACGACAGGGGCCCAACTATGGCTACACCTTC.

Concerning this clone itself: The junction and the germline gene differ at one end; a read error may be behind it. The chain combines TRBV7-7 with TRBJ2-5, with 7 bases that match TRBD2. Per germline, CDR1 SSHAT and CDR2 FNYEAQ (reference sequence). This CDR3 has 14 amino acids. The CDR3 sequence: CASSSGLQQETQYF. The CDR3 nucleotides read TGTGCTAGCAGCTCGGGACTACAACAAGAGACCCAGTACTTC.

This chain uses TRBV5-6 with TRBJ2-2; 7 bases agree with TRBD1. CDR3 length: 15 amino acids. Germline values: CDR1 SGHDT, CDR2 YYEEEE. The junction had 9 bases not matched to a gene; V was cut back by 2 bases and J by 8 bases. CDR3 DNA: TGTGCCAGCAGCTTCCCCACAGGGGTAATAGGGGAGCTGTTTTTT. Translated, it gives CASSFPTGVIGELFF.

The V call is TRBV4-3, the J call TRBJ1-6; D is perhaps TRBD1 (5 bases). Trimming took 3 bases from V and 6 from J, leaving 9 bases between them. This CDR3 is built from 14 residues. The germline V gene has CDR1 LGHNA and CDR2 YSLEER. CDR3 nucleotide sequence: TGCGCCAGCAGCCAGGACGGGACTAATTCACCCCTCCACTTT. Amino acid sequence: CASSQDGTNSPLHF.

The CDR3 loop is CASSLWPGANVLTF. DNA for the CDR3: TGTGCCAGTAGTCTCTGGCCTGGGGCCAACGTCCTGACTTTC. The V call is TRBV19, the J call TRBJ2-6, with no clear D. Germline loops: CDR1 LNHDA, CDR2 SQIVND (reference sequence). This CDR3 spans 14 amino acids. Trimming left V 5 bases short and J 2 bases short, with 7 bases between.

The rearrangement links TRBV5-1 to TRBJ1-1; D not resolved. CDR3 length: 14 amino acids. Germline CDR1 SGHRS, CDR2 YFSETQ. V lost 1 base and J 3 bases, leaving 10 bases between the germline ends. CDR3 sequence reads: CASSLRAGDTEAFF. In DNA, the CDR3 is TGCGCCAGCAGCTTGAGGGCTGGGGACACTGAAGCTTTCTTT.

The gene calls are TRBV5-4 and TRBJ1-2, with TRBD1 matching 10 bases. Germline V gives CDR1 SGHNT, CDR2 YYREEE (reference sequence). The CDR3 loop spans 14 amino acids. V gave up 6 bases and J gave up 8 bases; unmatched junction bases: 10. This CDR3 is CASTFDRGQRGYTF. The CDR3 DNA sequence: TGTGCCAGCACCTTTGACAGGGGGCAAAGGGGCTACACCTTC.

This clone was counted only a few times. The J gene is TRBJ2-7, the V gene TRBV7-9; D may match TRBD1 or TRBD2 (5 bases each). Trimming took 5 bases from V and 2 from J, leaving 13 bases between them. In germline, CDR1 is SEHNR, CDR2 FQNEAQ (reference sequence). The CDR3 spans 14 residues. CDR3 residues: CASSIGTAAYEQYF. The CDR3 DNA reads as TGTGCCAGCAGCATCGGGACGGCCGCCTACGAGCAGTACTTC.

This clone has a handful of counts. CDR3 nucleotide sequence: TGTGCCATCAATGCCCGACTAGCGGGAACCTACGAGCAGTACTTC. It encodes CAINARLAGTYEQYF. J is TRBJ2-7 and V is TRBV10-3; TRBD2 matches 11 bases. The CDR3 sequence is 15 residues long. Looked up from germline, CDR1 is ENHRY and CDR2 is SYGVKD. V trimming: 7 bases; J trimming: 2 bases; junction bases outside the gene matches: 7.

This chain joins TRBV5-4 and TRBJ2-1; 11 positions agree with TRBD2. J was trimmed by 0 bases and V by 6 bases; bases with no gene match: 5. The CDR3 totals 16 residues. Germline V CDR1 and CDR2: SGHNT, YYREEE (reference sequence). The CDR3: CASTSGTSGSYNEQFF. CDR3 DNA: TGTGCCAGCACCTCGGGGACTAGCGGCTCCTACAATGAGCAGTTCTTC.

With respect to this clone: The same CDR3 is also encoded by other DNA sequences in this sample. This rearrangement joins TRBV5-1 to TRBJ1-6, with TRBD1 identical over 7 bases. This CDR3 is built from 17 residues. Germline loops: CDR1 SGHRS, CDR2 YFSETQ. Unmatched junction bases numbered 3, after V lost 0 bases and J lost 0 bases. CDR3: CASSLGQGSSYNSPLHF. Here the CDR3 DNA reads TGCGCCAGCAGCTTGGGACAGGGCAGCTCCTATAATTCACCCCTCCACTTT.

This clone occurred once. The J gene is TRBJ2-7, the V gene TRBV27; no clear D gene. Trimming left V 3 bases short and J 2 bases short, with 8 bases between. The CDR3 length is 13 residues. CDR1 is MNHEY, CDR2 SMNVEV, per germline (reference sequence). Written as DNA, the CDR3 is TGTGCCAGCAGTTTTCAACCCACCTACGAGCAGTACTTC. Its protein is CASSFQPTYEQYF.

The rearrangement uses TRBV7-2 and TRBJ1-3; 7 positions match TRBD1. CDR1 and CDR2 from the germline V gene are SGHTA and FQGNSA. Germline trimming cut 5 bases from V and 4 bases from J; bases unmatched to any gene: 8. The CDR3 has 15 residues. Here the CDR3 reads CASSRDRAGGNTIYF. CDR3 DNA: TGTGCCAGCAGCAGAGACAGGGCAGGGGGAAACACCATATATTTT.

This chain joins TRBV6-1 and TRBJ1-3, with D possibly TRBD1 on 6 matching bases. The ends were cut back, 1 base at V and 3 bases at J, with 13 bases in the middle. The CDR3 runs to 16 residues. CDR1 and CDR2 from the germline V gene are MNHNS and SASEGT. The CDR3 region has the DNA TGTGCCAGCAGTGAAGTAGGGGGGGCCGTTGGAAACACCATATATTTT. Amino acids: CASSEVGGAVGNTIYF.

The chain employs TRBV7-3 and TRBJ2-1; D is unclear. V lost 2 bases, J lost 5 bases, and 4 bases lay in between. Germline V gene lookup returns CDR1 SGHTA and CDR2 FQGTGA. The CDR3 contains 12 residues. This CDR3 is CASSLLNNEQFF. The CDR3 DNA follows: TGTGCCAGCAGCTTATTAAACAATGAGCAGTTCTTC.

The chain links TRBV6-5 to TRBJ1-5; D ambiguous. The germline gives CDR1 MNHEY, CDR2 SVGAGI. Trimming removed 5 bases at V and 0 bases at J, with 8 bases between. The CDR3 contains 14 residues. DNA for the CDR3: TGTGCCAGCAGTGATGAATATAGCAATCAGCCCCAGCATTTT. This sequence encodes CASSDEYSNQPQHF.

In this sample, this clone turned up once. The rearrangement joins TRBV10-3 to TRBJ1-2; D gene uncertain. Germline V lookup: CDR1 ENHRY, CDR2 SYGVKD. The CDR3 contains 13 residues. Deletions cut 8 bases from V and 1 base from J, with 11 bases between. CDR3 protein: CAIGKYINYGYTF. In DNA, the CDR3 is TGTGCCATCGGGAAATACATTAACTATGGCTACACCTTC.

CDR3 region: CASSLVATGLWNQPQHF. The CDR3 DNA is TGTGCCAGCAGCTTAGTGGCGACAGGCCTATGGAATCAGCCCCAGCATTTT. V and J are TRBV7-2 and TRBJ1-5; TRBD1 is a possible D gene (6 bases). Germline CDR1 and CDR2: SGHTA and FQGNSA. V gave up 1 base and J gave up 4 bases, with 17 bases separating them. This CDR3 has 17 amino acids.

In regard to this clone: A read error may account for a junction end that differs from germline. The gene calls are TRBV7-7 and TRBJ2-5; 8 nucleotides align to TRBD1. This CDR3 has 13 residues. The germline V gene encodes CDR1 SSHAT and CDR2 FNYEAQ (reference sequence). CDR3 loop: CASSPTGGETQYF. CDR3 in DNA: TGTGCTAGCAGCCCCACAGGGGGGGAGACCCAGTACTTC.

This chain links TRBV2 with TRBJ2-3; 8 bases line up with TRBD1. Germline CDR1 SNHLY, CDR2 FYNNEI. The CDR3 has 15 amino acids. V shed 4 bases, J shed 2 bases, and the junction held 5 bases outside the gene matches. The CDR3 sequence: CASSVGQDSTDTQYF. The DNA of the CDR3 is TGTGCCAGCAGTGTGGGACAGGATTCCACAGATACGCAGTATTTT.

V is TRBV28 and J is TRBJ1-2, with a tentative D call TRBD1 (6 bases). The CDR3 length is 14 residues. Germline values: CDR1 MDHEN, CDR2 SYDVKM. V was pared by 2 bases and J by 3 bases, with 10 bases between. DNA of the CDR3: TGTGCCAGCAGTTTAAGGGGGGATTACTATGGCTACACCTTC. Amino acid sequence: CASSLRGDYYGYTF.